The T cell receptor (beta chain) under discussion was sequenced for a study of cytomegalovirus exposure and HLA in healthy donors (TCRdb year 2017). In terms of the full investigation: According to an earlier analysis of 587 of the donors, some 180 million T cells yielded 117 million unique TCR beta sequences and less than 300 Gb of sequence data. An early release that covered about 600 HLA-typed donors contained about 290 gigabases of sequencing data and tens of millions of unique TCR sequences. The genetic ancestry cluster associated with self-reported Caucasian donors included 81% of the roughly 410 genotyped donors. The aim of the study was to test whether cataloging public T cell receptors could identify signatures of past pathogen exposure. The study used immunosequencing to profile the T cell repertoires of approximately 690 subjects and linked those repertoires to cytomegalovirus serostatus. Along with the roughly 670-subject first cohort, a separate validation cohort of over 90 different subjects was used. To predict cytomegalovirus infection status, the study brought together high-throughput TCR immunosequencing, statistical association of individual TCRs with disease status, and machine learning. A later analysis re-analyzed previously published TCR beta repertoires from 666 donors and added high-resolution HLA genotyping to study TCR occurrence patterns. Rather than using new phenotypic data, the later analysis identified candidate immune exposures from TCR beta sequences and from how often those sequences occurred across donors. In an earlier analysis of several hundred of the donors, high-throughput TCR beta sequencing was used to judge whether each TCR beta V gene segment behaved as functional or pseudogenic. Donor age, sex, ethnicity and CMV serostatus were compiled alongside the repertoire data. A later genetic analysis took genome-wide SNP genotypes for 398 of the 666 donors and used that subset as a discovery cohort. Every discovery cohort repertoire had been produced on one sequencing platform. HLA typing covered class I and class II loci at four-digit resolution. Typing coverage differed by locus: A, B, C, DRB1 and DQB1 were typed in roughly 620-630 donors, DQA1 in roughly 510, DPA1 in nearly 610, and DPB1 in roughly 470. Because of strong linkage in the cohort, a handful of DR-DQ haplotypes were treated as single units for association and clustering. Among approximately 370 genotyped donors of the cohort, an average of roughly 230,000 unique TCR beta nucleotide sequences was sequenced per donor, of which about 19% were non-productive.

In the case of this clone: Its antigen remains undetermined. There are no base qualities to consult, and no much larger clone falls within one base.

The cohort was made up of 666 healthy bone marrow donors. At the time of sampling, all cohort members were nominally healthy, though unrecorded immune exposures were likely present. The donor tested CMV seropositive, placing the donor among the approximately 290 seropositive members of the cohort. A peripheral blood sample was provided by each donor, and peripheral blood mononuclear cells were used for TCR beta sequencing. The Qiagen DNeasy Blood Extraction Kit was used to extract genomic DNA from the blood cell samples. General findings and caveats noted by the study authors: In vitro tests confirmed that a few of the cytomegalovirus-associated TCR beta chains recognize cytomegalovirus antigens. Some IMGT-functional V segments, including TRBV6-2 and TRBV6-3, could not be distinguished by the 87-base-pair reads and were therefore excluded. Over 15 rarely observed V segments, including chromosome 9 orphons, were excluded from the earlier analysis of approximately 500 of the donors because counts were too low. This cohort had only TCR beta chains sequenced, and the lack of alpha or paired-chain data limited which features could be detected. Linkage disequilibrium might explain the correlated functional status among segregating V segments, but an unknown experimental factor could not be excluded. A total of 150 to 200 TCR beta chains were listed by the study as associated with cytomegalovirus. Most TCR sequences were seen in very few donors, while some public TCRs were found in many individuals. In a later analysis, most CMV-associated TCR beta chains were found to appear HLA-restricted, with HLA associations seemingly driven largely by CMV exposure. A further reported finding was that TCR beta sequences accurately predicted the HLA-A and HLA-B alleles for most subjects in the first cohort. Sequencing depth was assumed to be roughly uniform across donors in the presence/absence analyses, though that assumption may not hold. Because some donors lacked HLA typing at each locus, the association tests relied only on the typed subset. At a false discovery rate of 0.05, a later analysis linked under 20,000 TCR beta sequences to specific HLA alleles. A later analysis reported that several top co-occurrence clusters appeared linked to parvovirus B19, influenza, CMV and Epstein-Barr virus. A later genetic analysis reported fewer N-insertions in productive TCRs among donors in an Asian-associated ancestry cluster than the approximately 670-donor mean. In a later analysis, TCR association rates were found to vary across HLA loci, with the most associated TCRs seen for DRB1 alleles and the fewest for HLA-C alleles. Assigning TCR associations to individual alleles was difficult when HLA alleles, especially DR and DQ, strongly co-occurred. A cluster of highly shared sequence variants was judged likely to be a technical artifact of the sequencing pipeline. CMV serostatus was the only immune exposure information available for the cohort. In an earlier analysis of about 600 of the donors, most TCR beta V segments appeared in productive rearrangements about 90% or about 30% of the time, broadly matching IMGT annotations. The authors suggested that the approach could potentially be generalized to other disease states and immunological phenotypes. Compared with equally common non-associated chains, HLA-associated TCR beta chains in a later analysis were more clonally expanded and had lower generation probabilities. The classifier was reported to diagnose cytomegalovirus status with high specificity and sensitivity in both the original cohort and the validation cohort. In a later genetic analysis, a missense DCLRE1C variant was associated with V-gene and J-gene trimming of TCR beta chains, and the association was replicated in an independent cohort.

Library preparation employed the immunoSEQ multiplex PCR assay. The multiplex PCR relied on a mix of 60 forward primers for TCR Vbeta segments and 13 reverse primers for TCR Jbeta segments. A multiplex PCR assay on genomic DNA amplified the CDR3 region of rearranged TCR beta genes. Amplified TCR beta libraries were sequenced as 87-base-pair reads on the Illumina HiSeq System. The authors' pipeline ran thus. In a later analysis, roughly 80 million unique TCR beta chains were counted across the approximately 620 repertoires, and roughly 11 million of these chains were shared by at least two donors. To remove PCR and sequencing errors, raw reads were error-corrected and collapsed into unique sequences using a nearest-neighbor algorithm that merged closely related sequences. Alignment of CDR3 sequences to IMGT reference sequences was used to assign V, D and J gene segments. Each retained sequence needed at least a six-nucleotide match to both a V gene segment and a J gene segment. A rearrangement was called productive if the CDR3 had no stop codons and remained in frame with V and J, and every other rearrangement was called non-productive. CDR3 was defined according to IMGT convention as the region running from the second conserved V-encoded cysteine to the conserved J-encoded phenylalanine. In an earlier analysis of 500 to 650 of the donors, sequences lacking an unambiguous match to a single V gene segment were excluded. In an earlier analysis of several hundred of the donors, V segments were called functional above 56.7% productive rearrangements and were called segregating when the between-donor standard deviation exceeded 5%. A statistical classification framework was built for diagnosing cytomegalovirus status from the catalog of TCR beta chain sequences. A later analysis assigned V and J genes by comparing TCR nucleotide sequences with IMGT/GENE-DB human TR gene sequences. In a later analysis, CDR3 sequences and most-parsimonious VDJ recombination scenarios were assigned using the TCRdist pipeline. In a later analysis, each TCR beta chain was defined by its CDR3 amino acid sequence together with its V-gene family, and reads lacking a unique V-gene family were excluded. A later analysis removed over 500 highly shared, low-generation-probability nucleotide sequences to deal with suspected cross-contamination and a sequencing artifact. In a later analysis, a clonal expansion index was calculated for each public chain from normalized within-repertoire ranks of inferred template counts. In a later analysis, generation probabilities were computed using a VDJ recombination model fitted to out-of-frame rearrangements, and the results were checked against IGoR. In a later analysis, hypergeometric tests were used to score TCR-TCR, TCR-HLA and TCR-CMV co-occurrence, with a repertoire-size bias correction applied to TCR pairs. A later analysis estimated false discovery rates by permuting HLA or CMV assignments 20 times. In a later analysis, co-occurring TCRs were grouped with DBSCAN, and TCRdist sequence similarity was added when clustering was performed within HLA-allele-positive subsets. For co-occurrence clustering, repertoires with fewer than 30,000 or more than 120,000 public chains were excluded, along with five repertoires with anomalous nucleotide sharing. In TCRdb, the immuneACCESS table is reduced to in-frame sequences with V and J assigned. These tables do not hold every clone; where another copy was compared, an unresolved V gene accounts for under half, and the others remain unexplained. D and trimming come from the DNA, and the V and J calls and clone size come from that table. Within this sample are 150,000 to 200,000 clones, with approximately 82% of them counted one time only. The top ten clonotypes cover 7% to 9.5% of the sample.

Trimming takes 6 bases from V and 1 base from J, and the germline ends sit 9 bases apart. The germline V gene (reference sequence) gives CDR1 as PRHDT and CDR2 as FYEKMQ. Reading from cysteine to phenylalanine, the CDR3 counts 14 amino acids. Of the read, only the CDR3 DNA is kept; its 42 bases are in frame from base 1. The sequence derives from a male donor in good health and CMV-seropositive. The sequenced sample was PBMCs. The V and J segments used are TRBV13 and TRBJ2-2, with a weak D call of TRBD2 (5 bases match). The DNA sequence is TGTGCCAGCAGACTAGGGAGGAACACCGGGGAGCTGTTTTTT. Its protein product is CASRLGRNTGELFF.